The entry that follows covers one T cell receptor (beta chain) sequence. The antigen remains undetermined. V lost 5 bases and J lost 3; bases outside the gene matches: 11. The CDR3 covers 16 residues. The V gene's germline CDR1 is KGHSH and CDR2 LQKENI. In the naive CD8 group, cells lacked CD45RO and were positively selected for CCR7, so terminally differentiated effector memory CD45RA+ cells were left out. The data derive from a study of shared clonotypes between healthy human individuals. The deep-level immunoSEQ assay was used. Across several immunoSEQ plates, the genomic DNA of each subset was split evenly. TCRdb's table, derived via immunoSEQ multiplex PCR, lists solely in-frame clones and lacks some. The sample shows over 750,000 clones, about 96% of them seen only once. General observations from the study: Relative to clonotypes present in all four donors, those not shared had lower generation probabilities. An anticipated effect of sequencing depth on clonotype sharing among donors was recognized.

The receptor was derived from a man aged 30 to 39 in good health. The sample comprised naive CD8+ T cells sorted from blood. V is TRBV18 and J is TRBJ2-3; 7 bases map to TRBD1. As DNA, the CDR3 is TGTGCCAGCTCATCCCGGGACAGCTCATGGACAGATACGCAGTATTTT. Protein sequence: CASSSRDSSWTDTQYF.